This T cell receptor (beta chain) was captured in a study of cytomegalovirus exposure and HLA in healthy donors. Points from the study as a whole: Cytomegalovirus status was reportedly diagnosed by the classifier with high specificity and sensitivity.

The PCR had 60 Vbeta and 13 Jbeta primers. Using immunoSEQ multiplex PCR, the repertoire was profiled, and TCRdb retains in-frame clones only, with some absent. The sample shows about 120,000 clones, less than 65% of them seen only once. This CDR3 has 14 amino acids. Germline values: CDR1 SGHRS, CDR2 YFSETQ. Trimming at V came to 4 bases and at J to 3 bases, leaving 4 bases not matched to a gene. Points on this clone: Its antigen is currently unknown.

This clonotype originated in a man in his forties in good health and CMV-seropositive. Specimen: PBMCs. J is TRBJ2-5 and V is TRBV5-1, with TRBD1 identical over 9 bases. Written as DNA, the CDR3 is TGCGCCAGCAGCCCCTGGACAGGGGAAGAGACCCAGTACTTC. Protein product: CASSPWTGEETQYF.